These 10 T cell receptor beta chains originate from one sample sequenced in a study of identical twins. TCRdb called the 5' RACE reads again in MiXCR, with one record for every CDR3 protein. The table shows hundreds of thousands of distinct CDR3 sequences, with 15% to 20% occurring only once. The same sample was also used in a study of T cells expressing NK-cell markers.

Sequences were obtained from PBMCs. These receptors were collected from a woman under 30 in good health.

The chain joins TRBV29-1 to TRBJ2-1; D unresolved. Per germline, CDR1 SQVTM and CDR2 ANQGSEA. The CDR3 loop spans 13 amino acids. V dropped 4 bases and J dropped 0 bases, with 7 bases sitting between them. In DNA form, the CDR3 reads TGCAGCGTTGTCCTCTTCTCCTACAATGAGCAGTTCTTC. Translated: CSVVLFSYNEQFF.

This chain connects TRBV12-3 or TRBV12-4 to TRBJ2-2; D may match TRBD1 or TRBD2 (5 bases each). The CDR3 totals 15 residues. The ends were cut back, 5 bases at V and 3 bases at J, with 13 bases in the middle. The CDR3 protein is CASSIGTEYTGELFF. The CDR3 DNA sequence: TGTGCCAGCAGTATCGGGACGGAGTACACCGGGGAGCTGTTTTTT.

This clonotype has more than one count but fewer than ten. The V call is TRBV7-2, the J call TRBJ2-1; D is perhaps TRBD2 (6 bases). CDR1 SGHTA and CDR2 FQGNSA come from the germline V gene. CDR3 length: 14 residues. Trimming cost V 3 bases and J 10 bases, with 16 bases left between them. The CDR3 DNA follows: TGTGCCAGCAGCTTGGGAACAAGCGGGCAAGAGCAGTTCTTC. Its protein is CASSLGTSGQEQFF.

This chain connects TRBV5-6 to TRBJ2-2, with TRBD1 matching over 7 bases. Germline lookup yields CDR1 SGHDT and CDR2 YYEEEE. The CDR3 loop spans 14 amino acids. Unmatched junction bases numbered 7, after V lost 5 bases and J lost 6 bases. CDR3 sequence: CASRLDRFAGELFF. CDR3 DNA sequence: TGTGCCAGCAGACTGGACAGGTTCGCCGGGGAGCTGTTTTTT.

The V gene is TRBV20-1, the J gene TRBJ1-2; D perhaps matches TRBD1 (5 bases). Germline CDR1 and CDR2: DFQATT and SNEGSKA (reference sequence). Trimming removed 3 bases at V and 3 bases at J, with 8 bases between. CDR3 length: 12 residues. Here the CDR3 DNA reads TGCAGTGCTAGCATCAGGGACTATGGCTACACCTTC. This translates into CSASIRDYGYTF.

This clonotype was found a few times. The chain links TRBV5-1 to TRBJ2-3; no definite D call. Trimming left V 4 bases short and J 5 bases short, with 11 bases between. This CDR3 contains 13 residues. Per the germline V gene, CDR1 is SGHRS and CDR2 is YFSETQ. The CDR3 loop reads CASSMTRRDTQYF. The DNA of the CDR3 is TGCGCCAGCAGCATGACCCGGCGAGATACGCAGTATTTT.

The chain joins TRBV10-3 to TRBJ1-1; TRBD1 is a possible D gene (6 bases). Trimming shortened V by 2 bases and J by 1 base, and 8 bases separated the two germline ends. CDR3 length equals 14 residues. The germline V gene encodes CDR1 ENHRY and CDR2 SYGVKD. The DNA of the CDR3 is TGTGCCATCAGTGAGATGGGGGCGAACACTGAAGCTTTCTTT. The encoded protein is CAISEMGANTEAFF.

The CDR3 protein is CASSPTLRRRNEQFF. The CDR3 DNA follows: TGTGCCAGCAGCCCAACCCTCCGGCGGAGGAATGAGCAGTTCTTC. V gene TRBV7-8 combines with J gene TRBJ2-1; tentative D call: TRBD2 (5 bases). The CDR3 spans 15 residues. V lost 5 bases, J lost 7 bases, and 18 bases lay in between. Germline CDR1 SGHVS, CDR2 FQNEAQ.

The chain uses TRBV10-3 and TRBJ1-2; D is unresolved. V gave up 1 base and J gave up 2 bases, with 14 bases separating them. Germline V gene data show CDR1 as ENHRY and CDR2 as SYGVKD. The CDR3 length is 16 residues. CDR3 loop: CAISELRLKTNYGYTF. In DNA form, the CDR3 reads TGTGCCATCAGTGAGTTGCGACTGAAGACCAACTATGGCTACACCTTC.

This sequence joins TRBV6-2 or TRBV6-3 and TRBJ2-7; the D is unclear. Between the trimmed V and J ends, which lost 10 bases and 4 bases, there was a span of 11 bases. The CDR3 is made up of 11 amino acids. Germline V lookup: CDR1 MNHEY, CDR2 SVGEGT. Here the CDR3 reads CATELGYEQYF. In DNA form, the CDR3 reads TGTGCCACCGAGCTAGGATACGAGCAGTACTTC.